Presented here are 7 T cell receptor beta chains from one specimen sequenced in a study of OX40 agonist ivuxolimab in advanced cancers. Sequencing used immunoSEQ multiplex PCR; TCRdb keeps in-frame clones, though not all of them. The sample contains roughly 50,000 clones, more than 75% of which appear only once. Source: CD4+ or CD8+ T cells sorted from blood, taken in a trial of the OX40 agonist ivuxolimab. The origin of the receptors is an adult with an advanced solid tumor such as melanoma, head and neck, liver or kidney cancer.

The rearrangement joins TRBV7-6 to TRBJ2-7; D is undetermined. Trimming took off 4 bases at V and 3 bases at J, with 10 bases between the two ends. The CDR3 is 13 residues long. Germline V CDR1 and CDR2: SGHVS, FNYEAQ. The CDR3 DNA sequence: TGTGCCAGCAGCTCTTTAGGGATCTACGAGCAGTACTTC. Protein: CASSSLGIYEQYF.

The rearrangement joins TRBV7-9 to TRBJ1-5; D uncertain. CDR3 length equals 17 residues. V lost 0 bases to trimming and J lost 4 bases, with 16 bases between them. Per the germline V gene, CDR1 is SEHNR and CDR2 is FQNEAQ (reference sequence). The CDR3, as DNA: TGTGCCAGCAGCTTAGCGATAGGACCTCGGGAGAATCAGCCCCAGCATTTT. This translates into CASSLAIGPRENQPQHF.

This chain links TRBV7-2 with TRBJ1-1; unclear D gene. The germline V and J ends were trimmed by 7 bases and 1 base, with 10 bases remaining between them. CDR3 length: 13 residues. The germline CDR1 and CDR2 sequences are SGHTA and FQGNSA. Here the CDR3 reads CASNLPSNTEAFF. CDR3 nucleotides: TGTGCCAGCAACCTACCCTCGAACACTGAAGCTTTCTTT.

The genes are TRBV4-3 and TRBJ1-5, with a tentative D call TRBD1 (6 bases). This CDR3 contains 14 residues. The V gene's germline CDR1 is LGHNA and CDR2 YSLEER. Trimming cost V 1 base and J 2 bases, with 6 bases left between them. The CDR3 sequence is CASSQGTGNQPQHF. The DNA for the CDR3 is TGCGCCAGCAGCCAAGGGACAGGCAATCAGCCCCAGCATTTT.

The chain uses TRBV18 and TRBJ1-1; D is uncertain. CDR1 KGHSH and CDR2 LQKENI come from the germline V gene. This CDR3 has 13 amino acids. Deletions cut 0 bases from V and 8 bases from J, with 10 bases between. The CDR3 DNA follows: TGTGCCAGCTCACCACCGATGCTTAGGGAAGCTTTCTTT. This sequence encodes CASSPPMLREAFF.

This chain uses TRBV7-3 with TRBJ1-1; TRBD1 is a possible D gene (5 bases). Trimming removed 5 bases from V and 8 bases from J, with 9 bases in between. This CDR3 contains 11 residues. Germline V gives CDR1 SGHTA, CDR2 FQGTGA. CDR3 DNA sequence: TGTGCCAGCAGCCGTGGGGGGGAAGCTTTCTTT. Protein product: CASSRGGEAFF.

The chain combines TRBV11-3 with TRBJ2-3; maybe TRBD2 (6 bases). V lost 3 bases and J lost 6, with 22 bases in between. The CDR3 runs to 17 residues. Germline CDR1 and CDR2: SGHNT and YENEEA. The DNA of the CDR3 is TGTGCCAGCAGCTTGGGGCACCAGCGGGCCGGAGGGGATACGCAGTATTTT. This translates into CASSLGHQRAGGDTQYF.